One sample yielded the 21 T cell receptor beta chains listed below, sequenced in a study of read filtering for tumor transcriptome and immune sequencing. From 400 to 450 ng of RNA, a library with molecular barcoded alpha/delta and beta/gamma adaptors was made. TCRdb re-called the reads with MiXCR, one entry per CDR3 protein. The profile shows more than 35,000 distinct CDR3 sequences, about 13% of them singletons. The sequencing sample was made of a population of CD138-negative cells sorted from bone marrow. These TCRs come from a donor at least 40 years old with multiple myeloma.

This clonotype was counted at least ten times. The CDR3 region is CASSLETGSTGYTF. CDR3 coding DNA: TGCGCCAGCAGCTTGGAGACAGGGTCTACTGGCTACACCTTC. J is TRBJ1-2 and V is TRBV5-1; 7 bases are a match to TRBD1. This CDR3 region has 14 residues. CDR1 is SGHRS, CDR2 YFSETQ, per germline. Trimming removed 0 bases from V and 7 bases from J; junction bases left unmatched: 6.

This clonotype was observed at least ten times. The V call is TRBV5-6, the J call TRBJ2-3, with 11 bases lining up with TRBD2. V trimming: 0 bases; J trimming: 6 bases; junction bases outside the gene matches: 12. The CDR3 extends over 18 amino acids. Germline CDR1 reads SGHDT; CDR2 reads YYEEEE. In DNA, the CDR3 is TGTGCCAGCAGCTTGGCCGGGACTAGCGGAGCACTAGGGGATACGCAGTATTTT. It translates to CASSLAGTSGALGDTQYF.

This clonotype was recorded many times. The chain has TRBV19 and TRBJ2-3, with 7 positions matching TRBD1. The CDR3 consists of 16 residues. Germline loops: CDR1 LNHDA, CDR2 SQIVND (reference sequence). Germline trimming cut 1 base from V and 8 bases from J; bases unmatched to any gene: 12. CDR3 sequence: CASSIGTGAEASTQYF. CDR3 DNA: TGTGCCAGTAGTATAGGGACAGGAGCGGAAGCGAGTACGCAGTATTTT.

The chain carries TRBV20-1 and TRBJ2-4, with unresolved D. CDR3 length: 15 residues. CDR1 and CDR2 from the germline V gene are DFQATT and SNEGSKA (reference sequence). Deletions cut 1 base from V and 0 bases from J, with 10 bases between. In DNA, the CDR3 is TGCAGTGCTAGAGCGGCTCGCGGAGCCAAAAACATTCAGTACTTC. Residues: CSARAARGAKNIQYF.

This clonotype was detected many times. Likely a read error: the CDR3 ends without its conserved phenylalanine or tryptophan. Here the CDR3 DNA reads TGCGCCAGCAGCTTGGGTCCGGGAGCCTACGAGCAGTACCTC. Protein: CASSLGPGAYEQYL. This rearrangement joins TRBV5-1 to TRBJ2-7, with D possibly being TRBD2 (6 bases). V was trimmed by 0 bases and J by 2 bases, leaving 9 bases between them. Germline V lookup: CDR1 SGHRS, CDR2 YFSETQ. The CDR3 spans 14 residues.

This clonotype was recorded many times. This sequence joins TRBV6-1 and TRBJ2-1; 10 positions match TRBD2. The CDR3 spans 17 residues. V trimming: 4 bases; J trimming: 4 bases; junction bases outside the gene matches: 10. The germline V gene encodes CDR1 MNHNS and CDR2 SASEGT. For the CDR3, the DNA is TGTGCCAGCAGTGTGATCGCTAGCGGGAGACTGTACAATGAGCAGTTCTTC. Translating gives CASSVIASGRLYNEQFF.

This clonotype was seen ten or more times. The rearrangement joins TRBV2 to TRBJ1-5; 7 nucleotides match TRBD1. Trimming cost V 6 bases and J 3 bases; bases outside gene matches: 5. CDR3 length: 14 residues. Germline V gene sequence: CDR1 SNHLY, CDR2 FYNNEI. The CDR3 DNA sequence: TGTGCCAGCAGAGAGGGACAGAACAATCAGCCCCAGCATTTT. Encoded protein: CASREGQNNQPQHF.

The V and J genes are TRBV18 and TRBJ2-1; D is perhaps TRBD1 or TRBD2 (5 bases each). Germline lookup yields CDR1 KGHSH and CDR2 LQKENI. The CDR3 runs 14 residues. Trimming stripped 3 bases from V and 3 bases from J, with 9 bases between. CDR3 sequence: CASSPGTNYNEQFF. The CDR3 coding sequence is TGTGCCAGCTCACCCGGGACGAACTACAATGAGCAGTTCTTC.

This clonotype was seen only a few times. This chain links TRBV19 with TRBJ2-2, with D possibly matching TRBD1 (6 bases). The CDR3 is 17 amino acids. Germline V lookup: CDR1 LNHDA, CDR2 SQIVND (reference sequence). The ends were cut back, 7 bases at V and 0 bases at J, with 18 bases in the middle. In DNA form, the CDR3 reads TGTGCCAGTAAGCCTTTCGAGACAGGCGCGAACACCGGGGAGCTGTTTTTT. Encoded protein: CASKPFETGANTGELFF.

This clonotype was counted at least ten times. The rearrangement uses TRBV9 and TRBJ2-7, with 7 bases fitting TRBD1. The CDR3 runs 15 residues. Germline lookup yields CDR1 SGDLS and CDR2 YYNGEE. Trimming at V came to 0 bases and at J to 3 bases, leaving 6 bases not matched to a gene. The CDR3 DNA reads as TGTGCCAGCAGCGTAGAAGGGACAGAATTCTACGAGCAGTACTTC. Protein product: CASSVEGTEFYEQYF.

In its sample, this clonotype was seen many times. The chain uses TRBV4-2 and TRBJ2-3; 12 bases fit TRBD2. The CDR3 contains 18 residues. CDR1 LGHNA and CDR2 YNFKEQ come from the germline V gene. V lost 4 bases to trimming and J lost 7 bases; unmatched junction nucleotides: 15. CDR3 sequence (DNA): TGTGCCAGCAGCCGGGAACTTCACCCGACTAGCGGGAGTTATACGCAGTATTTT. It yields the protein CASSRELHPTSGSYTQYF.

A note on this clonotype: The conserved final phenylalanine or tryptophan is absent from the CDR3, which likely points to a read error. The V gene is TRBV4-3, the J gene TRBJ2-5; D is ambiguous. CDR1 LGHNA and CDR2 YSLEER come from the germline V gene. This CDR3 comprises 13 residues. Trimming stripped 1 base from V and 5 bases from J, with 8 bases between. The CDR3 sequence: CASSQGLGETQYL. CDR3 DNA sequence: TGCGCCAGCAGCCAAGGCCTGGGGGAGACCCAGTACCTC.

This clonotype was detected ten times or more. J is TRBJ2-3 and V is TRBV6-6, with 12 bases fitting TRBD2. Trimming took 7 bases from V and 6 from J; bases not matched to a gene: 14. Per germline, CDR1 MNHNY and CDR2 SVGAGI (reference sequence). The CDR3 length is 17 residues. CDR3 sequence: CASKTTGLAGRGDTQYF. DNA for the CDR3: TGTGCCAGCAAAACTACTGGACTAGCGGGAAGGGGGGATACGCAGTATTTT.

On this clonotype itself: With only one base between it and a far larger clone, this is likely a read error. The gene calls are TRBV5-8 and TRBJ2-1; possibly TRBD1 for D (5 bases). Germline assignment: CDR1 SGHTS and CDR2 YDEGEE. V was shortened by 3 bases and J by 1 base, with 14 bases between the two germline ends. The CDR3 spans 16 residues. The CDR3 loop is CASSSQAWCSYNEQFF. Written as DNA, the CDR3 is TGTGCCAGCAGCTCACAGGCCTGGTGTTCCTACAATGAGCAGTTCTTC.

This chain's CDR3 is CASSPKSGNTGELFF. DNA of the CDR3: TGTGCCAGCAGCCCCAAATCTGGAAACACCGGGGAGCTGTTTTTT. The chain employs TRBV11-2 and TRBJ2-2; no clear D gene. CDR1 SGHAT and CDR2 FQNNGV come from the germline V gene. Trimming shortened V by 5 bases and J by 2 bases, and 12 bases separated the two germline ends. The CDR3 has 15 residues.

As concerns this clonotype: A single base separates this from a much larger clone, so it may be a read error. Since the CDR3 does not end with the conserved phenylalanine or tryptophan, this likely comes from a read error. The CDR3 DNA is TGCAGTGCTAGCGAGATCGGAGAGACCCAGTACCTC. Its translation is CSASEIGETQYL. The chain has TRBV20-1 and TRBJ2-5; D gene ambiguous. The length of the CDR3 is 12 residues. The V end lost 3 bases, the J end lost 4 bases, and 9 bases lay between the germline ends. The germline CDR1 and CDR2 sequences are DFQATT and SNEGSKA (reference sequence).

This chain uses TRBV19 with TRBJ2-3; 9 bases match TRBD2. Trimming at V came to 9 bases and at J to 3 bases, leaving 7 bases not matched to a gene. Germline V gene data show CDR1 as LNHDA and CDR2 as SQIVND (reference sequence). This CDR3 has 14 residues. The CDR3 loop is CARRREGLTDTQYF. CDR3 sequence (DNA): TGTGCCAGGAGGCGGGAGGGCCTAACAGATACGCAGTATTTT. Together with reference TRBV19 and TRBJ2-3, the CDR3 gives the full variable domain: DGGITQSPKYLFRKEGQNVTLSCEQNLNHDAMYWYRQDPGQGLRLIYYSQIVNDFQKGDIAEGYSVSREKKESFPLTVTSAQKNPTAFYLCARRREGLTDTQYFGPGTRLTVL.

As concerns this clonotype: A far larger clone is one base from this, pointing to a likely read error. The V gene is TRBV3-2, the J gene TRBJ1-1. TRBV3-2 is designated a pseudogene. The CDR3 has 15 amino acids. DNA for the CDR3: TGTGCCAGCGGCCACAGCCCGCTGGTTGGGACTGAAGCTTTCTTT. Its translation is CASGHSPLVGTEAFF.

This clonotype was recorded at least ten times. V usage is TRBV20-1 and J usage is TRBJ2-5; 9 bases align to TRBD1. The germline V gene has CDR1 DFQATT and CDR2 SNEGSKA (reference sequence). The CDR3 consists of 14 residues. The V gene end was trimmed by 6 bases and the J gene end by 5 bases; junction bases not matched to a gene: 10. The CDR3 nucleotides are TGCAGTGCAGCCCGGGACAGGGCCTCGGAGACCCAGTACTTC. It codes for CSAARDRASETQYF.

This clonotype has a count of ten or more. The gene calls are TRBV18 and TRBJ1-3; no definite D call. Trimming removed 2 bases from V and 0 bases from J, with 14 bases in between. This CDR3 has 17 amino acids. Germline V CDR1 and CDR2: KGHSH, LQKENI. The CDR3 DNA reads TGTGCCAGCTCACCAAGATCGGGGATCGGCTCTGGAAACACCATATATTTT. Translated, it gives CASSPRSGIGSGNTIYF.

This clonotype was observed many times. CDR3 protein: CASSLLSETQYF. The CDR3 DNA reads as TGTGCCAGCAGTTTATTGTCCGAGACCCAGTACTTC. V gene TRBV28 combines with J gene TRBJ2-5; D uncertain. Per the germline V gene, CDR1 is MDHEN and CDR2 is SYDVKM. Trimming shortened V by 1 base and J by 5 bases, and 5 bases separated the two germline ends. CDR3 length: 12 residues.